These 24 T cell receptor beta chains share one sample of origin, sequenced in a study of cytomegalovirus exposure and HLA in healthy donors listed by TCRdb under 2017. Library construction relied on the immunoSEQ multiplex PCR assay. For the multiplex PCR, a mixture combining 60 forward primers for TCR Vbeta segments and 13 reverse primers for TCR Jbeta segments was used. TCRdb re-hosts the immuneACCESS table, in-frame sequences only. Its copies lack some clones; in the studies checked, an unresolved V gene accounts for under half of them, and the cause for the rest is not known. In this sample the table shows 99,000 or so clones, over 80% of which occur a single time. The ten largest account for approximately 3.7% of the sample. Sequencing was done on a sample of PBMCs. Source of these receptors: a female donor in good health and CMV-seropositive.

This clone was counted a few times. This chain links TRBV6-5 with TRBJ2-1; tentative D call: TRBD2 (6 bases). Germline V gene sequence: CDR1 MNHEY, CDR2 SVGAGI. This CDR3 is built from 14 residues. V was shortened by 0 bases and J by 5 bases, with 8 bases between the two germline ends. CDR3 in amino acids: CASSYSRLDNEQFF. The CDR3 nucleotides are TGTGCCAGCAGTTACTCGAGACTAGACAATGAGCAGTTCTTC.

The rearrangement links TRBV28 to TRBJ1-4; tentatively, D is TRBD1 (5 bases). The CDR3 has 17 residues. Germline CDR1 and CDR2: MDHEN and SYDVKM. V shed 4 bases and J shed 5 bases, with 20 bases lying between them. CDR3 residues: CASSSRRWAGLNEKLFF. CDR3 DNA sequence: TGTGCCAGCAGTTCCCGGCGGTGGGCAGGGTTGAATGAAAAACTGTTTTTT.

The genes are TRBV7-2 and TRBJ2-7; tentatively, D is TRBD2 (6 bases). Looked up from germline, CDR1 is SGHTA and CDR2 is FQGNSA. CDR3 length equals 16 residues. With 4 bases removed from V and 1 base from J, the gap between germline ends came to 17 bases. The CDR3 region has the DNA TGTGCCAGCAGCTCTACAGCAAAGCGGGTTTCCTACGAGCAGTACTTC. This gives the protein CASSSTAKRVSYEQYF.

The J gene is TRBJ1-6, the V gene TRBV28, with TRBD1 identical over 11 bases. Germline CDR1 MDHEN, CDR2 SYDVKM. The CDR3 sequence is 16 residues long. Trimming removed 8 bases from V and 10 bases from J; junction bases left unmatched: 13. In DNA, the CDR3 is TGTGCCAGCGCACTTCCCGGGACAGGGGGACGATCACCCCTCCACTTT. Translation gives CASALPGTGGRSPLHF.

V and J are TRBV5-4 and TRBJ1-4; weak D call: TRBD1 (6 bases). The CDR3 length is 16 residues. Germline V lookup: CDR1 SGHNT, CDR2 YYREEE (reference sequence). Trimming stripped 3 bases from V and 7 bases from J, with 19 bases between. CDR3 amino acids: CASSSEGQNGFEKLFF. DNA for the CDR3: TGTGCCAGCAGCTCCGAAGGACAGAATGGCTTTGAAAAACTGTTTTTT.

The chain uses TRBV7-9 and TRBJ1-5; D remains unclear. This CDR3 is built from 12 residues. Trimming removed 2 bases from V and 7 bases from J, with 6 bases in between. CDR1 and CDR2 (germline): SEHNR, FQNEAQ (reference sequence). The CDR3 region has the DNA TGTGCCAGCAGCTTACTAACCCAGCCCCAGCATTTT. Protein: CASSLLTQPQHF.

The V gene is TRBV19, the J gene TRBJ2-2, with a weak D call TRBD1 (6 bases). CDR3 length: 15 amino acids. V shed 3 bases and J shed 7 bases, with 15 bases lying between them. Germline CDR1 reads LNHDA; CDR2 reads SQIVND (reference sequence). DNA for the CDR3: TGTGCCAGTAGTATCCGAGACAGGTTTGTCGGGGAGCTGTTTTTT. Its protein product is CASSIRDRFVGELFF.

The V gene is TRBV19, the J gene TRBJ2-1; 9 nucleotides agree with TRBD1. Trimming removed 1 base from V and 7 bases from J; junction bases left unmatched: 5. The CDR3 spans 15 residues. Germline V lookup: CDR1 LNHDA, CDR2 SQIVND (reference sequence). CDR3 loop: CASSIVQGARNEQFF. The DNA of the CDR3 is TGTGCCAGTAGTATAGTACAGGGGGCGCGGAATGAGCAGTTCTTC.

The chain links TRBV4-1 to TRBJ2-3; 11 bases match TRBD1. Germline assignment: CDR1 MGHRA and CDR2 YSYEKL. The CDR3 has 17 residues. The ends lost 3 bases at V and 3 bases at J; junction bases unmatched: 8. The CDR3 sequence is CASSHVARDRGTDTQYF. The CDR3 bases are TGCGCCAGCAGCCACGTAGCCCGGGACAGGGGGACAGATACGCAGTATTTT.

CDR3 DNA sequence: TGTGCCAGCAGCGTAGGGGAGTCCTACAATGAGCAGTTCTTC. Protein sequence: CASSVGESYNEQFF. The chain is built from TRBV9 and TRBJ2-1; D is perhaps TRBD2 (5 bases). CDR1 SGDLS and CDR2 YYNGEE come from the germline V gene. The CDR3 loop spans 14 amino acids. With 0 bases removed from V and 1 base from J, the gap between germline ends came to 5 bases.

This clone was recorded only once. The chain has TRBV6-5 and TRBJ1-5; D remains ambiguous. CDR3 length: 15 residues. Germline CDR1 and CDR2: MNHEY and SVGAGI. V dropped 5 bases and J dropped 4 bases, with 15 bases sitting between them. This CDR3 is CASSRIKGGNQPQHF. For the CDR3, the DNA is TGTGCCAGCAGTCGAATAAAGGGAGGTAATCAGCCCCAGCATTTT.

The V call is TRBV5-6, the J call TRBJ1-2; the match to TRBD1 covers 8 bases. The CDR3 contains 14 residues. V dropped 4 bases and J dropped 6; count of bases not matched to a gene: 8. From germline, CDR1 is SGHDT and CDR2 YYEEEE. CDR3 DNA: TGTGCCAGCAGCGGCAGGGGGCGCTTTCATGGCTACACCTTC. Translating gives CASSGRGRFHGYTF.

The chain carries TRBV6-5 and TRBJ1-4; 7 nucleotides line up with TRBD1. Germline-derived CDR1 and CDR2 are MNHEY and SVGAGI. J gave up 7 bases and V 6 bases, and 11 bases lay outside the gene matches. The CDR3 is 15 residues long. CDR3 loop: CASRGGQEGAEKLFF. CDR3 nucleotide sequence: TGTGCCAGCAGGGGCGGACAGGAGGGAGCTGAAAAACTGTTTTTT.

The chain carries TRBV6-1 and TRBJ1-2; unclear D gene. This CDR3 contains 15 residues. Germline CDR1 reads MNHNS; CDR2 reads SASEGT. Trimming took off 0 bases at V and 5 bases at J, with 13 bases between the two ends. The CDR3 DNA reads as TGTGCCAGCAGTGAAGCGCTTCGCCAGGAATATGGCTACACCTTC. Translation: CASSEALRQEYGYTF.

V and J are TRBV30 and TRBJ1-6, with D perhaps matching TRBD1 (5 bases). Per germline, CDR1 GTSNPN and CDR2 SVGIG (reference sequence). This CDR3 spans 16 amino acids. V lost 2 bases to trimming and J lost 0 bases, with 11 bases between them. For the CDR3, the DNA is TGTGCCTGGAGTAGGGGCAGGGTCTCCTATAATTCACCCCTCCACTTT. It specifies CAWSRGRVSYNSPLHF.

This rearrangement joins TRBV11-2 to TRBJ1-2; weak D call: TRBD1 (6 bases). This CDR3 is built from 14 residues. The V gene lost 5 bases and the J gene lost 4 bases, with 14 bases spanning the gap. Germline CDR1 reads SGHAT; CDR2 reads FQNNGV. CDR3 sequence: CASSTRTDLYGYTF. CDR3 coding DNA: TGTGCCAGCAGCACAAGGACAGACCTCTATGGCTACACCTTC.

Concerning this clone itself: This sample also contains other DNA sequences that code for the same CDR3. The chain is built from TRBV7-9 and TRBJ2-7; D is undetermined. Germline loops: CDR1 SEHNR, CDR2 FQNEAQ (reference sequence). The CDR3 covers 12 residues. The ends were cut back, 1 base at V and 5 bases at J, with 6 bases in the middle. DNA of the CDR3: TGTGCCAGCAGCTTAGTACGGGACGAGCAGTACTTC. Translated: CASSLVRDEQYF.

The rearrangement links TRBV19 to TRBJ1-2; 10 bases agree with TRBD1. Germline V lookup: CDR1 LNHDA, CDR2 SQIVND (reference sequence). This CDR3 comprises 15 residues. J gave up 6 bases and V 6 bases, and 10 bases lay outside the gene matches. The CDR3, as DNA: TGTGCCAGTAGCCCTATCCCGACAGGGGGCGATGGCTACACCTTC. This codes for CASSPIPTGGDGYTF.

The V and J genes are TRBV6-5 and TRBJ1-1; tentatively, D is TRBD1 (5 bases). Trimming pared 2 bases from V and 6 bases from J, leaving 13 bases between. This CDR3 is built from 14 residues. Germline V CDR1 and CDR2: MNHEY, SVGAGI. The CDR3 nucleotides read TGTGCCAGCAGTTACGACAGTGTAAGGGCTGAAGCTTTCTTT. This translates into CASSYDSVRAEAFF.

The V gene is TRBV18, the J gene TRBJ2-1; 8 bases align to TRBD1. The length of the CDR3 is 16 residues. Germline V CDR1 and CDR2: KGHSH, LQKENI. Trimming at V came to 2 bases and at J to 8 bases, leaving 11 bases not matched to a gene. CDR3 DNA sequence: TGTGCCAGCTCACCATTACAGGGGGGTTCGATTGATGAGCAGTTCTTC. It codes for CASSPLQGGSIDEQFF. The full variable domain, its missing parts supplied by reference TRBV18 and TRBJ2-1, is NAGVMQNPRHLVRRRGQEARLRCSPMKGHSHVYWYRQLPEEGLKFMVYLQKENIIDESGMPKERFSAEFPKEGPSILRIQQVVRGDSAAYFCASSPLQGGSIDEQFFGPGTRLTVL.

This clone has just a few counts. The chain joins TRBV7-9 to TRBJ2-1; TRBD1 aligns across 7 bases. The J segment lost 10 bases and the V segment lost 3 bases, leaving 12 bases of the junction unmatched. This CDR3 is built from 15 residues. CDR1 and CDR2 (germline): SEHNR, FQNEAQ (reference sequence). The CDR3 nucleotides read TGTGCCAGCAGCTTTCCAATTTTGACAGGGAACGAGCAGTTCTTC. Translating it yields CASSFPILTGNEQFF.

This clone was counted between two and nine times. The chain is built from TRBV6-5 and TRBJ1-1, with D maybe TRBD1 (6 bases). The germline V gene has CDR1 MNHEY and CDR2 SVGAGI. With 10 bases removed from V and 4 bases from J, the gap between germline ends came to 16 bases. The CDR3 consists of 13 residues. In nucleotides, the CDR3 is TGTGCCACTCTTACCACAGGGTCCACTGAAGCTTTCTTT. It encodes CATLTTGSTEAFF.

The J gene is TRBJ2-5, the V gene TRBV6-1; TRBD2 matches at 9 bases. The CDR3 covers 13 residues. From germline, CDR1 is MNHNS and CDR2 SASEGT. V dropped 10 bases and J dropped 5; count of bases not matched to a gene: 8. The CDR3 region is CAILIAGAETQYF. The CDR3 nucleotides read TGTGCCATCTTAATAGCGGGAGCGGAGACCCAGTACTTC.

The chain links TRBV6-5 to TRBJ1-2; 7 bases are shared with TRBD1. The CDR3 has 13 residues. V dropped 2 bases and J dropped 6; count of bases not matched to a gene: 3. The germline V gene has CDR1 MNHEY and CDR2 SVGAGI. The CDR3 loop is CASSYDRDHGYTF. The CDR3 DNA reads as TGTGCCAGCAGTTACGACAGGGACCATGGCTACACCTTC.